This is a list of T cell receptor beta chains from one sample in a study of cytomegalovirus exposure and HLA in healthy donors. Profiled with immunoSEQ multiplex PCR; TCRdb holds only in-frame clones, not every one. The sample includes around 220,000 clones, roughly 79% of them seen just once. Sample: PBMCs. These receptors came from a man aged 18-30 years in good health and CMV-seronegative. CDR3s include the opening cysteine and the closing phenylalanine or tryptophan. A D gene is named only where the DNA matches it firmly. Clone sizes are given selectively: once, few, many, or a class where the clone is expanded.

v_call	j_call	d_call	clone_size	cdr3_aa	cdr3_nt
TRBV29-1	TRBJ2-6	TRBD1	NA	CSVRDRGLGANVLTF	TGCAGCGTTAGGGACAGGGGGCTTGGGGCCAACGTCCTGACTTTC
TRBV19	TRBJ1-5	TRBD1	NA	CASLMEGAGVNQPQHF	TGTGCCAGTCTGATGGAGGGGGCAGGGGTCAATCAGCCCCAGCATTTT
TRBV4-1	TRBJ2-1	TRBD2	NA	CASSDGLAGNEQFF	TGCGCCAGCAGCGACGGACTAGCGGGGAATGAGCAGTTCTTC
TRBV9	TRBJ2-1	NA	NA	CASTRGPSGEQFF	TGTGCCAGCACCAGAGGACCCAGCGGCGAGCAGTTCTTC
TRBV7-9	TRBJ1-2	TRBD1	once	CASSPRTGGNGYTF	TGTGCCAGCAGCCCCAGGACAGGGGGTAATGGCTACACCTTC
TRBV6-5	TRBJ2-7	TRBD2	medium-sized	CASKREGSYEQYF	TGTGCCAGCAAGCGGGAGGGCTCCTACGAGCAGTACTTC
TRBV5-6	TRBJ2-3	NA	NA	CASQTSSTDTQYF	TGTGCCAGCCAGACTTCTAGCACAGATACGCAGTATTTT
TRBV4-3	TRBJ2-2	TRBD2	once	CASSPAVGGGSNTGELFF	TGCGCCAGCAGCCCAGCGGTGGGCGGGGGGTCGAACACCGGGGAGCTGTTTTTT
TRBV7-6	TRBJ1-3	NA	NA	CASSDRTAISGNAIYF	TGTGCCAGCAGCGATCGGACAGCCATCTCTGGAAACGCCATATATTTT
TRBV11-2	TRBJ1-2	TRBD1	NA	CASRTPGGGYGYTF	TGTGCCAGCAGAACCCCAGGGGGCGGCTATGGCTACACCTTC
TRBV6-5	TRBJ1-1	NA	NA	CASSFWSSVNTEAFF	TGTGCCAGCAGTTTCTGGAGTTCGGTGAACACTGAAGCTTTCTTT
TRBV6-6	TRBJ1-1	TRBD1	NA	CASRRQGDTEAFF	TGTGCCAGCAGGCGACAGGGAGACACTGAAGCTTTCTTT
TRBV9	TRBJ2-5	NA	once	CASSVGIGEETQYF	TGTGCCAGCAGCGTAGGTATAGGGGAAGAGACCCAGTACTTC
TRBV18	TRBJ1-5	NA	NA	CASSPQGLEDQPQHF	TGTGCCAGCTCACCACAGGGGCTCGAAGATCAGCCCCAGCATTTT
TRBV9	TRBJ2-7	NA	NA	CASSVAALGYEQYF	TGTGCCAGCAGCGTAGCCGCGCTAGGCTACGAGCAGTACTTC
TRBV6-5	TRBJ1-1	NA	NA	CASSYGSEGLGTEAFF	TGTGCCAGCAGTTACGGGTCCGAGGGTCTTGGCACTGAAGCTTTCTTT
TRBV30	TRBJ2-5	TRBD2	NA	CAWSEGLAGKETQYF	TGTGCCTGGAGTGAGGGACTAGCGGGGAAGGAGACCCAGTACTTC
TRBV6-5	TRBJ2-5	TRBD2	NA	CASSPRRGGETQYF	TGTGCCAGCAGTCCTAGACGGGGGGGAGAGACCCAGTACTTC
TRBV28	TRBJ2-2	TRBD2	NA	CASRRGVPTGGELFF	TGTGCCAGCAGGCGGGGGGTCCCCACCGGAGGGGAGCTGTTTTTT
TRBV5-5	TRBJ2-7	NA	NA	CASSSWDLSYEQYF	TGTGCCAGCAGCTCTTGGGACTTAAGCTACGAGCAGTACTTC
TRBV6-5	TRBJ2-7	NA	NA	CASSWTSSRGKQYF	TGTGCCAGCAGCTGGACTAGCAGCAGGGGGAAGCAGTACTTC
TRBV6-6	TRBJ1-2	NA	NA	CASSYSSAGTDGYTF	TGTGCCAGCAGTTACTCGTCGGCGGGGACCGATGGCTACACCTTC
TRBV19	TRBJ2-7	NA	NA	CASKAGGHEQYF	TGTGCCAGTAAAGCAGGGGGGCACGAGCAGTACTTC
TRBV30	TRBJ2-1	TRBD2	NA	CAWTPAGYSYNEQFF	TGTGCCTGGACTCCAGCGGGGTACTCCTACAATGAGCAGTTCTTC
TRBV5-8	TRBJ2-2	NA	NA	CASSPEGGELTGELFF	TGTGCCAGCAGCCCGGAAGGGGGAGAGTTGACCGGGGAGCTGTTTTTT
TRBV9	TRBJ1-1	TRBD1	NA	CASSPTGTDTEAFF	TGTGCCAGCAGCCCCACCGGGACAGACACTGAAGCTTTCTTT
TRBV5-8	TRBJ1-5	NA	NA	CASSLRGQGNQPQHF	TGTGCCAGCAGCTTGAGGGGTCAGGGGAATCAGCCCCAGCATTTT
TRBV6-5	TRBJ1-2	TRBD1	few	CASSPTGAEGYTF	TGTGCCAGCAGTCCGACAGGGGCGGAAGGCTACACCTTC
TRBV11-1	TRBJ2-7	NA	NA	CASSLSDSYEQYF	TGTGCCAGCAGCTTATCAGACTCCTACGAGCAGTACTTC
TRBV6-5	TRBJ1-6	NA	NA	CASNEGRTYNSPLHF	TGTGCCAGCAATGAGGGGAGGACCTATAATTCACCCCTCCACTTT
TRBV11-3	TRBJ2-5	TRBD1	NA	CASSSLRGPVTQYF	TGTGCCAGCAGCTCCCTCAGGGGGCCAGTGACCCAGTACTTC
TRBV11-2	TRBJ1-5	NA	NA	CASSRTGGTYQPQHF	TGTGCCAGCAGCCGAACGGGGGGAACTTATCAGCCCCAGCATTTT
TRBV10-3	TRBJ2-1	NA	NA	CAILGTYNEQFF	TGTGCCATCCTAGGGACTTACAATGAGCAGTTCTTC
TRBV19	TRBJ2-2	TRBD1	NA	CASRIGDRNTGELFF	TGTGCCAGTAGGATTGGGGACAGGAACACCGGGGAGCTGTTTTTT
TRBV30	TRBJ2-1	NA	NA	CAWSVGAVTYNEQFF	TGTGCCTGGAGTGTTGGAGCGGTAACCTACAATGAGCAGTTCTTC
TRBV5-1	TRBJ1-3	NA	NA	CASSLGGSDGTIYF	TGCGCCAGCAGCTTGGGGGGCAGTGACGGCACCATATATTTT
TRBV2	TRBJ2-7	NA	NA	CASSEGAVDEQYF	TGTGCCAGCAGTGAAGGGGCCGTTGACGAGCAGTACTTC
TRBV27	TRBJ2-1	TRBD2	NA	CASSFSSGSGGNEQFF	TGTGCCAGCAGTTTTTCTAGCGGGAGTGGGGGCAATGAGCAGTTCTTC
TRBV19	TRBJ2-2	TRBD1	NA	CATLVRTGVAGELFF	TGTGCCACCCTCGTTCGGACAGGGGTGGCCGGGGAGCTGTTTTTT
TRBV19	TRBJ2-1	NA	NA	CASSMRGQTSAEQFF	TGTGCCAGTAGTATGCGGGGGCAAACCTCGGCTGAGCAGTTCTTC
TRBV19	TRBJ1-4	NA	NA	CAIASRFGEKLFF	TGTGCCATCGCTAGTCGTTTCGGGGAAAAACTGTTTTTT